Here is one TCR beta chain with its context. The entry originates in a study of blood T cell repertoires in COVID-19. The wider study: Material from acute and convalescent COVID-19 was sourced from the United States, Italy and Spain. T cells, B-cell-depleted T cells, or PBMCs supplied cDNA or gDNA.

Some clones are missing from TCRdb's copy, which holds only in-frame ones; the method was immunoSEQ multiplex PCR. The sample carries approximately 130,000 clones, approximately 85% recorded once. Material for sequencing was peripheral blood. The clonotype comes from a human donor in a cohort sampled during active COVID-19.

DNA for the CDR3: TGTGCCAGCAGCCCGAAAGAGGCGGCCGTGGATACGCAGTATTTT. It yields the protein CASSPKEAAVDTQYF. This sequence joins TRBV11-3 and TRBJ2-3; no firm D call. V was trimmed by 5 bases and J by 6 bases, leaving 18 bases between them. The CDR3 sequence is 15 residues long. CDR1 and CDR2 (germline): SGHNT, YENEEA.